This TCR beta chain stems from a study of cytotoxic CD8 clonotypes in ibrutinib-treated CLL. The overall study: Outcomes included 24 partial and 2 complete responses; after median roughly 69 months, roughly 14 stayed remitted and about twelve progressed. Each sample contained, on average, under 270,000 productive templates and 75,000 to 100,000 productive rearrangements. Findings and caveats of the study: Having risen at ibrutinib response, clonality had fallen back toward baseline by progression.

Extraction of roughly 2 micrograms of genomic DNA from cryopreserved PBMCs supplied material for TCR beta libraries. Germline assignment: CDR1 SGDLS and CDR2 YYNGEE. Trimming removed 0 bases at V and 6 bases at J, with 16 bases between. The CDR3 runs 15 residues. This table comes from immunoSEQ multiplex PCR, and its TCRdb copy is limited to in-frame clones, with some not included. The table lists about 25,000 clones, over 75% of them singletons. A word on this clone: Its antigen is undetermined.

The source of this sequence is a human donor with chronic lymphocytic leukemia. The starting material was PBMCs, obtained after 24 months of ibrutinib treatment. The V and J genes are TRBV9 and TRBJ2-7; D possibly matches TRBD1 or TRBD2 (6 bases each). CDR3 coding DNA: TGTGCCAGCAGCGTAGATTCAGGGGACTTTAGCGAGCAGTACTTC. Translating gives CASSVDSGDFSEQYF.